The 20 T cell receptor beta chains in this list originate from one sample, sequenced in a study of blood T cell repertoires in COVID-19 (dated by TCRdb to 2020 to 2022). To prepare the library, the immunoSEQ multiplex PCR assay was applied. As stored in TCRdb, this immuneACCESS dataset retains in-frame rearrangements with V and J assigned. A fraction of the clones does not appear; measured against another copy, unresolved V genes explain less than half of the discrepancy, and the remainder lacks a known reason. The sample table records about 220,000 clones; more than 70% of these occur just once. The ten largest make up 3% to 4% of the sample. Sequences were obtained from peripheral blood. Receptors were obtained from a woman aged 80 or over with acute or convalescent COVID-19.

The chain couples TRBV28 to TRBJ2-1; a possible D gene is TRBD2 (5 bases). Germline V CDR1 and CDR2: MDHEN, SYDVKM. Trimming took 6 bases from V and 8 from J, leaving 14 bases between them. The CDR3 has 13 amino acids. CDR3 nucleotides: TGTGCCAGCAGCCCGCCCCTAGCCCATGAGCAGTTCTTC. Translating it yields CASSPPLAHEQFF.

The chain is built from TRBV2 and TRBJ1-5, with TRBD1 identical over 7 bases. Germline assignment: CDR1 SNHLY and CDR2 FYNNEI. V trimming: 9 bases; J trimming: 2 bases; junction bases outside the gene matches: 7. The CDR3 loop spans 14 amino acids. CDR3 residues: CASNSDRGNQPQHF. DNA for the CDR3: TGTGCCAGTAACAGTGACAGGGGCAATCAGCCCCAGCATTTT.

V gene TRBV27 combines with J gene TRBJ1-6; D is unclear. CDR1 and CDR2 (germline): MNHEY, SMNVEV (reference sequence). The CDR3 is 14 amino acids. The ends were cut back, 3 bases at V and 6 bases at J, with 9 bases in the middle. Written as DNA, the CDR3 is TGTGCCAGCAGTTTCCCTGATAGTAATTCACCCCTCCACTTT. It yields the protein CASSFPDSNSPLHF.

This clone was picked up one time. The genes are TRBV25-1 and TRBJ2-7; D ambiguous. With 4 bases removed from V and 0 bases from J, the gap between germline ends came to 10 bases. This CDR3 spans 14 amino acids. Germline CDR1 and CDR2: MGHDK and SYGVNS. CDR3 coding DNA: TGTGCCAGCAGTGGCTCGACACTCTCCTACGAGCAGTACTTC. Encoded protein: CASSGSTLSYEQYF.

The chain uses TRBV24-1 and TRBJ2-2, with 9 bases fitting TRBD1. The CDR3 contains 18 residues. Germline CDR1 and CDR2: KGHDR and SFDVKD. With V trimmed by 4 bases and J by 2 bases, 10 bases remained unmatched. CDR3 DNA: TGTGCCACCAGTGACCCCGACCCGGGACAGGGTAACACCGGGGAGCTGTTTTTT. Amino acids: CATSDPDPGQGNTGELFF.

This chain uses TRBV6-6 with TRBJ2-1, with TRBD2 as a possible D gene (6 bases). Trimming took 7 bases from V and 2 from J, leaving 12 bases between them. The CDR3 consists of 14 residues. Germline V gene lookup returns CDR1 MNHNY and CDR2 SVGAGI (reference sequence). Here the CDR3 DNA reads TGTGCCAGCACCTCACCGGGGGCCTACAATGAGCAGTTCTTC. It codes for CASTSPGAYNEQFF.

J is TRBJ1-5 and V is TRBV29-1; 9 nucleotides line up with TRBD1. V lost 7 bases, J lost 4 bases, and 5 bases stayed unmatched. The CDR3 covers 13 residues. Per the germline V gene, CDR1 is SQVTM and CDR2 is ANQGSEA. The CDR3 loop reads CSAGQGPNQPQHF. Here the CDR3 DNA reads TGCAGCGCGGGACAGGGACCGAATCAGCCCCAGCATTTT.

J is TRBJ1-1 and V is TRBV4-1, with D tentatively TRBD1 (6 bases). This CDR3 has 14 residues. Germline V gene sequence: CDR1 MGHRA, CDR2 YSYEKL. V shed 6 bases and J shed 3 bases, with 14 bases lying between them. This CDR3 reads CASSYRVLHTEAFF. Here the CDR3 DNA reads TGCGCCAGCAGTTACAGGGTCTTGCACACTGAAGCTTTCTTT.

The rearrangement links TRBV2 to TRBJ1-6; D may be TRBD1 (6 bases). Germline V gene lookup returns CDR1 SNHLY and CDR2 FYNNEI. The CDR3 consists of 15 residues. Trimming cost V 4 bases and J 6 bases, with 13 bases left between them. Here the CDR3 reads CASSAGHRVNSPLHF. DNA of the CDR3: TGTGCCAGCAGTGCCGGTCACAGGGTTAATTCACCCCTCCACTTT.

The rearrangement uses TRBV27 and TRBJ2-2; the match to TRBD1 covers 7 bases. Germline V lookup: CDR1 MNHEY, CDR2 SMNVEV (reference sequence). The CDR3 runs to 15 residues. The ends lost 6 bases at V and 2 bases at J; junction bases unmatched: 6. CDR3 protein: CASSIGTVNTGELFF. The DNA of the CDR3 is TGTGCCAGCAGCATAGGGACAGTAAACACCGGGGAGCTGTTTTTT.

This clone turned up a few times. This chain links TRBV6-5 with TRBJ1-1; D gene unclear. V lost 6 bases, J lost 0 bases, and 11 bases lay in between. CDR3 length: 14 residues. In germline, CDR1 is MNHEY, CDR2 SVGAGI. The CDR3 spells CASRVTPMNTEAFF. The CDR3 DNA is TGTGCCAGCAGGGTGACACCGATGAACACTGAAGCTTTCTTT.

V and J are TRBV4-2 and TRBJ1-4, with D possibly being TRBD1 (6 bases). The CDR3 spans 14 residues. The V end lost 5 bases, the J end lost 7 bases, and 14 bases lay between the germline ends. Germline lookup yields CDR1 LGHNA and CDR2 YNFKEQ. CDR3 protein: CASSSGGLGEKLFF. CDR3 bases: TGTGCCAGCAGCAGCGGGGGGCTTGGTGAAAAACTGTTTTTT.

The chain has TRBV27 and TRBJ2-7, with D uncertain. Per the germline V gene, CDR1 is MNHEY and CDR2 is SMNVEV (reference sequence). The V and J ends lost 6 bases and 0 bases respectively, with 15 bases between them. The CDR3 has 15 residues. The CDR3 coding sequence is TGTGCCAGCAGCCCAAACAGCAAACCCTCCTACGAGCAGTACTTC. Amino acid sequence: CASSPNSKPSYEQYF.

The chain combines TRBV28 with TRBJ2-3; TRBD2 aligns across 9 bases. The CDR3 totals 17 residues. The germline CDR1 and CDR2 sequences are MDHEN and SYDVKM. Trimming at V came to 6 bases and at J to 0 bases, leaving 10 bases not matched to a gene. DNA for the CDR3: TGTGCCAGCAGGGCGGGGGGGCAGCCTTCTAGCACAGATACGCAGTATTTT. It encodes CASRAGGQPSSTDTQYF.

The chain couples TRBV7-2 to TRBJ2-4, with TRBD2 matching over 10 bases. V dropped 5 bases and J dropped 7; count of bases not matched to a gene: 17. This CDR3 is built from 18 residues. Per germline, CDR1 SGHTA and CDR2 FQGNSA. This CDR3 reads CASSPGVASGGRRNIQYF. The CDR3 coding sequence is TGTGCCAGCAGCCCAGGGGTGGCTAGCGGGGGCCGTCGGAACATTCAGTACTTC.

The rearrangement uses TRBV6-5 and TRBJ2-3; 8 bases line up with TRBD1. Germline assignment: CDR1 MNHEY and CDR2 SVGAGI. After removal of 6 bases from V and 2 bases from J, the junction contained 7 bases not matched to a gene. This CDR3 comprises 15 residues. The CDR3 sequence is CASRGTGGFTDTQYF. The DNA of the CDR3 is TGTGCCAGCAGAGGGACAGGCGGTTTCACAGATACGCAGTATTTT.

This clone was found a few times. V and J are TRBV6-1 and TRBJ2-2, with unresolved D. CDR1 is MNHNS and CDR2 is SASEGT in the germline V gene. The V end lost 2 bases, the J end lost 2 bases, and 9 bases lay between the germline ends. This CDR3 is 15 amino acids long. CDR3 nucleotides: TGTGCCAGCAGTGAAATGGGCACTAACACCGGGGAGCTGTTTTTT. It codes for CASSEMGTNTGELFF.

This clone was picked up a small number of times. This CDR3 reads CASSGDSENSPLHF. In DNA form, the CDR3 reads TGTGCCAGCTCAGGGGACAGCGAAAATTCACCCCTCCACTTT. This chain joins TRBV18 and TRBJ1-6; TRBD1 matches 7 bases. CDR3 length: 14 amino acids. V was pared by 5 bases and J by 7 bases, with 5 bases of the junction left unmatched. CDR1 KGHSH and CDR2 LQKENI come from the germline V gene.

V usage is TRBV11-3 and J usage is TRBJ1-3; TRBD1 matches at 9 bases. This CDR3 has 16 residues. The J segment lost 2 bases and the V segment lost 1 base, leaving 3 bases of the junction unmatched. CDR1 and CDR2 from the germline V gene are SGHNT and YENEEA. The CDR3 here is CASSLVRDRAGNTIYF. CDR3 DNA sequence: TGTGCCAGCAGCTTAGTTCGGGACAGGGCTGGAAACACCATATATTTT.

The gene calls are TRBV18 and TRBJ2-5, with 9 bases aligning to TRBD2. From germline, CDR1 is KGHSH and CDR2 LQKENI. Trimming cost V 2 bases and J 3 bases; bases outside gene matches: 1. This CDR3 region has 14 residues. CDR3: CASSPAGGKETQYF. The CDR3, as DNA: TGTGCCAGCTCACCAGCGGGGGGGAAAGAGACCCAGTACTTC. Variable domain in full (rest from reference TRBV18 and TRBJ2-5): NAGVMQNPRHLVRRRGQEARLRCSPMKGHSHVYWYRQLPEEGLKFMVYLQKENIIDESGMPKERFSAEFPKEGPSILRIQQVVRGDSAAYFCASSPAGGKETQYFGPGTRLLVL.